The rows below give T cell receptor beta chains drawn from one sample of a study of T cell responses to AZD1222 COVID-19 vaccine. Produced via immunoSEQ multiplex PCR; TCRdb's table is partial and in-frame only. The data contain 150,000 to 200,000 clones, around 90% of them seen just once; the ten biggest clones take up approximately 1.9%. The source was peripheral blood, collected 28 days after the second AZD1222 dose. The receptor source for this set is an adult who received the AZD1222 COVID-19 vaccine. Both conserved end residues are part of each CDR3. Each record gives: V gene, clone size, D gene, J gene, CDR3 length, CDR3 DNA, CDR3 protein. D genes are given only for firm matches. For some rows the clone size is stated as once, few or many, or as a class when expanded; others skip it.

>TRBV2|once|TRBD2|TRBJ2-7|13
TGTGCCAGCGCGGGGGGACACTCCTACGAGCAGTACTTC
CASAGGHSYEQYF
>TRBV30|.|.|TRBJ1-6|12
TGTGCCTGGAACAGGGAAAATTCACCCCTCCACTTT
CAWNRENSPLHF
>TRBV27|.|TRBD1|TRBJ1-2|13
TGTGCCAGCAGTTTAAGGGACAGGGATGGCTACACCTTC
CASSLRDRDGYTF
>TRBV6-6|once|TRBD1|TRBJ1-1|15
TGTGCCAGCAGTCCGGGACAGGGTTCGAACACTGAAGCTTTCTTT
CASSPGQGSNTEAFF
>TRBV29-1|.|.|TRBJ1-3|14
TGCAGCGTTGGAGCTCAGGGTCCCGGAAACACCATATATTTT
CSVGAQGPGNTIYF
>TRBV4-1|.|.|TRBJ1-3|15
TGCGCCAGCAGCCTTTGGACAGTCTCTGGAAACACCATATATTTT
CASSLWTVSGNTIYF
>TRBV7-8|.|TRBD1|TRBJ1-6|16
TGTGCCAGCAGCTTACAGGGGGCGGATAATAATTCACCCCTCCACTTT
CASSLQGADNNSPLHF
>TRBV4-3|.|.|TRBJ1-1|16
TGCGCCAGCAGCCTACGTATTCAGGGGACGGGCACTGAAGCTTTCTTT
CASSLRIQGTGTEAFF
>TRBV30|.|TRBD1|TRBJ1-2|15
TGTGCCTGGAGTGCCACGACAGGGCCTAACTATGGCTACACCTTC
CAWSATTGPNYGYTF
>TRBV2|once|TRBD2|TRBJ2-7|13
TGTGCCAGCCTGAGCGGGGTAGGATACGAGCAGTACTTC
CASLSGVGYEQYF
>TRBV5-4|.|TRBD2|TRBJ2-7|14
TGTGCCAGCAGCTCGACTAGCGACTCCTACGAGCAGTACTTC
CASSSTSDSYEQYF
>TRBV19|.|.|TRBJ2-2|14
TGTGCCAGTACCAGGGCCCTTAACACCGGGGAGCTGTTTTTT
CASTRALNTGELFF
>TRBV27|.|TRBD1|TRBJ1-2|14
TGTGCCAGCAGTTCTTCAGGGGGCGCTAAGGGCTACACCTTC
CASSSSGGAKGYTF
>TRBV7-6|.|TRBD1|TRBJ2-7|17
TGTGCCAGCAGCTTAGCCGGTCCGGGACAGGTTCTCCACGAGCAGTACTTC
CASSLAGPGQVLHEQYF
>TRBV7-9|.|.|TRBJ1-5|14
TGTGCCAGCAGCTTAGCGCAGAGCAATCAGCCCCAGCATTTT
CASSLAQSNQPQHF
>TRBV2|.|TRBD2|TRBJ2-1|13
TGTGCCAGCACGCGGGAGGGCCCTCAAGAGCAGTTCTTC
CASTREGPQEQFF
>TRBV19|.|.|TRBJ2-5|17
TGTGCCAGTAGTACCCCTAATGGACCTCCTCTAGTGGAGACCCAGTACTTC
CASSTPNGPPLVETQYF